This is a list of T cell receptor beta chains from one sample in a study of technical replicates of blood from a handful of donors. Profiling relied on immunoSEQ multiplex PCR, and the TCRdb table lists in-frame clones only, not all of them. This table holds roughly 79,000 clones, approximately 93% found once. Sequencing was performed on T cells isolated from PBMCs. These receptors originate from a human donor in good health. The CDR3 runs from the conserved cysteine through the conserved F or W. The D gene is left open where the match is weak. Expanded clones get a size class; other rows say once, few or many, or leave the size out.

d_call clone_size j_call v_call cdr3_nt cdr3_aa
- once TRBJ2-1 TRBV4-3 TGCGCCAGCAGCCAAGATGGTGGGAGCGGTCAAGGCCTAAATGAGCAGTTCTTC CASSQDGGSGQGLNEQFF
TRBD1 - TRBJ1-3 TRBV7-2 TGTGCCAGCAGCTCGCCCCCTCGGACAGGCATCTCTGGAAACACCATATATTTT CASSSPPRTGISGNTIYF
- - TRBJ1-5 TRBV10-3 TGTGCCATCAGAAAACAGGAAAATCAGCCCCAGCATTTT CAIRKQENQPQHF
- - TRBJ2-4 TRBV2 TGTGCCAGCAGTGAATCAGCAGGTGGGAGTGCCAAAAACATTCAGTACTTC CASSESAGGSAKNIQYF
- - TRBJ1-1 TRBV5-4 TGTGCCAGCAGCTTGATCGGGTTTGGCACTGAAGCTTTCTTT CASSLIGFGTEAFF
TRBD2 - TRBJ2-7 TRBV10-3 TGTGCTACGGCGCGGGGGAATTTCGAGCAGTACTTC CATARGNFEQYF
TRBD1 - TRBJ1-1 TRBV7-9 TGTGCCAGCAGCCCGGGACAGGGGGCGATTGAGGCTTTCTTT CASSPGQGAIEAFF
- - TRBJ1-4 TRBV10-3 TGTGCCAACAGGGATGGGCCTAATGAAAAACTGTTTTTT CANRDGPNEKLFF
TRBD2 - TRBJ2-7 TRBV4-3 TGCGCCAGCAGCACCCGACTAGCGGGAGAGGAAGCCCCCTACGAGCAGTACTTC CASSTRLAGEEAPYEQYF
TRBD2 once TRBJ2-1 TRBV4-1 TGCGCCAGCAGCCAAGAAACAGCGGGAGGGAATGAGCAGTTCTTC CASSQETAGGNEQFF
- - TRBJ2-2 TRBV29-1 TGCAGCGTTGTTGCGGGGTTAACCGGGGAGCTGTTTTTT CSVVAGLTGELFF
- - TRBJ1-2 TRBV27 TGTGCCAGCAGTGAGAGCCCGGGGAACGGGTATGGCTACACCTTC CASSESPGNGYGYTF
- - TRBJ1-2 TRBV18 TGTGCCAGCTCCCGACTAACAGGGGGCTACACCTTC CASSRLTGGYTF
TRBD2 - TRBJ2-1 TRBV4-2 TGTGCCAGCAGCACCAGACTAGCAGGCTCCTACAATGAGCAGTTCTTC CASSTRLAGSYNEQFF
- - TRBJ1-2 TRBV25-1 TGTGCCAGCAGTGAATCGGGGGTTGGCTACACCTTC CASSESGVGYTF
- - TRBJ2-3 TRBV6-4 TGTGCCAGCAGCGTAGGGGAGGCAGATACGCAGTATTTT CASSVGEADTQYF
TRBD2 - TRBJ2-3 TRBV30 TGTGCCTCGGGACTAGCGGGAGGGCCGCAAACGCAGTATTTT CASGLAGGPQTQYF
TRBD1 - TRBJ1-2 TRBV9 TGTGCCAGCAGCGTAGGCCCAGGGGGCTCAGGTGGCTACACCTTC CASSVGPGGSGGYTF
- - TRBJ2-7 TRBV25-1 TGTGCCAGCAGTCCTCCGGAGGGCGTAGACGAGCAGTACTTC CASSPPEGVDEQYF
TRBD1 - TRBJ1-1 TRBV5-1 TGCGCCAGCAGCTTGTCAGGACAGGGGCGCCCTGAAGCTTTCTTT CASSLSGQGRPEAFF
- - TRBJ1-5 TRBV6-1 TGTGCCAGCAGTGAAGCGCCTTGGTTTCAGGTCAGCAATCAGCCCCAGCATTTT CASSEAPWFQVSNQPQHF
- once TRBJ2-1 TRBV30 TGTGCCTGGAGTGCTTACAATGAGCAGTTCTTC CAWSAYNEQFF
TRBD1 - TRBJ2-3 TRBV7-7 TGTGCCAGCAGCACAGGGGCTACAGATACGCAGTATTTT CASSTGATDTQYF
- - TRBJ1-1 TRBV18 TGTGCCAGCTCATCGGAGGGTAGGGACACTGAAGCTTTCTTT CASSSEGRDTEAFF
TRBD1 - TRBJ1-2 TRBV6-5 TGTGCCAGCAGTTACCTGGACAGGGACTATGGCTACACCTTC CASSYLDRDYGYTF
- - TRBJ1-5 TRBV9 TGTGCCAGCAGCGTAGAGGGGCTAGGCGATCAGCCCCAGCATTTT CASSVEGLGDQPQHF
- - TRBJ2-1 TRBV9 TGTGCCAGCAGCGTAGAAGGACTCTCTACGAAGAAGCAGTTCTTC CASSVEGLSTKKQFF